These 14 T cell receptor beta chains were all obtained from the same sample, sequenced in a study of molecular identifiers for immune sequencing clone quantification. TCRdb independently ran MiXCR on the PCR reads; one entry per CDR3 protein. The table records about 67,000 distinct CDR3 sequences, around a sixth of them present only once. The sample comprised naive CD8+ T cells from blood, with Jurkat cell RNA spiked in. Subset denoted: FACS-sorted CD8+CD4-CCR7+CD45RA+ naive T cells. The source of these receptors is a human donor in good health. Some libraries in this study had Jurkat cell RNA spiked in.

This clonotype came up a few times. The junction differs from germline at one of its ends, possibly a read error. The V call is TRBV29-1, the J call TRBJ1-3; D gene ambiguous. CDR3 length: 14 amino acids. CDR1 is SQVTM, CDR2 ANQGSEA, per germline. The CDR3 loop is CSVVVGDSGNTIHF. The CDR3, as DNA: TGCAGCGTTGTCGTGGGAGACTCTGGAAACACCATACATTTT.

Many counts were recorded for this clonotype. The chain links TRBV25-1 to TRBJ1-5, with a tentative D call TRBD1 (6 bases). There are 15 residues in the CDR3. The ends were cut back, 3 bases at V and 2 bases at J, with 11 bases in the middle. In germline, CDR1 is MGHDK, CDR2 SYGVNS. As DNA, the CDR3 is TGTGCCAGCAGTGATAAGGGGGGTCGCAATCAGCCCCAGCATTTT. Translating it yields CASSDKGGRNQPQHF.

This clonotype was recorded at least ten times. The chain combines TRBV10-3 with TRBJ1-4; D might be TRBD1 (6 bases). Germline-derived CDR1 and CDR2 are ENHRY and SYGVKD. V dropped 2 bases and J dropped 2 bases, with 9 bases sitting between them. The CDR3 sequence is 15 residues long. In DNA form, the CDR3 reads TGTGCCATCAGTGAGGCAGGGGCCACTAATGAAAAACTGTTTTTT. This translates into CAISEAGATNEKLFF.

In regard to this clonotype: With a much larger clone just one base away, this may be a read error. The gene calls are TRBV7-9 and TRBJ2-7, with D possibly being TRBD2 (5 bases). This CDR3 has 15 residues. With 3 bases removed from V and 6 bases from J, the gap between germline ends came to 18 bases. Germline CDR1 and CDR2: SEHNR and FQNEAQ (reference sequence). This CDR3 is CASSFSGSLFCEQYF. The CDR3, as DNA: TGTGCCAGCAGCTTTTCGGGGAGCTTATTCTGCGAGCAGTACTTC.

This clonotype was seen ten or more times. V and J are TRBV4-1 and TRBJ2-7, with 9 bases that match TRBD1. CDR3 length equals 16 residues. Germline assignment: CDR1 MGHRA and CDR2 YSYEKL. V trimming: 1 base; J trimming: 1 base; junction bases outside the gene matches: 5. The CDR3 DNA sequence: TGCGCCAGCAGCCAAGTTGAGGACAGGGGTTCCTACGAGCAGTACTTC. It codes for CASSQVEDRGSYEQYF.

The table lists this clonotype with many counts. The chain links TRBV11-2 to TRBJ1-2; TRBD1 matches at 11 bases. The CDR3 spans 15 residues. J gave up 4 bases and V 4 bases, and 5 bases lay outside the gene matches. The germline V gene has CDR1 SGHAT and CDR2 FQNNGV. The CDR3 here is CASSSSGTGGYGYTF. In DNA, the CDR3 is TGTGCCAGCAGCTCTAGCGGGACAGGGGGCTATGGCTACACCTTC.

A remark on this clonotype: With a much larger clone just one base away, this may be a read error. This chain joins TRBV11-2 and TRBJ2-7; D gene ambiguous. Germline CDR1 SGHAT, CDR2 FQNNGV. The CDR3 is 12 residues long. The CDR3 coding sequence is TGTGCCAGCAGCTTCAACTCCTCCGAGCAGTACTTC. Amino acids: CASSFNSSEQYF.

In this sample, this clonotype turned up many times. V usage is TRBV27 and J usage is TRBJ2-7; D is tentatively TRBD1 or TRBD2 (5 bases each). The ends were cut back, 6 bases at V and 1 base at J, with 13 bases in the middle. Germline V gene lookup returns CDR1 MNHEY and CDR2 SMNVEV (reference sequence). There are 14 residues in the CDR3. The CDR3 reads CASSLGTLSYEQYF. CDR3 nucleotides: TGTGCCAGCAGCCTCGGGACCCTATCCTACGAGCAGTACTTC.

This clonotype showed up just a few times. One base away lies a much larger clone, so this may be a sequencing read error. The chain combines TRBV28 with TRBJ1-5, with D unresolved. This CDR3 has 15 amino acids. Per the germline V gene, CDR1 is MDHEN and CDR2 is SYDVKM. The CDR3 DNA is TGTGTCAGCAGTTTTCGCGGCATTGGCAATCAGCCCCAGCATTTT. It yields the protein CVSSFRGIGNQPQHF. Full variable domain (remainder filled in from reference TRBV28 and TRBJ1-5): DVKVTQSSRYLVKRTGEKVFLECVQDMDHENMFWYRQDPGLGLRLIYFSYDVKMKEKGDIPEGYSVSREKKERFSLILESASTNQTSMYLCVSSFRGIGNQPQHFGDGTRLSIL.

This clonotype was seen many times. J is TRBJ2-3 and V is TRBV28, with 9 bases identical to TRBD2. Looked up from germline, CDR1 is MDHEN and CDR2 is SYDVKM. V lost 9 bases, J lost 3 bases, and 7 bases stayed unmatched. The CDR3 sequence is 14 residues long. This chain's CDR3 is CASSLAGVTDTQYF. Here the CDR3 DNA reads TGTGCCAGTTCTTTAGCGGGAGTGACAGATACGCAGTATTTT.

The chain carries TRBV7-6 and TRBJ1-5; no clear D gene. Germline lookup yields CDR1 SGHVS and CDR2 FNYEAQ. V was trimmed by 5 bases and J by 0 bases, leaving 8 bases between them. The CDR3 has 14 residues. DNA for the CDR3: TGTGCCAGCAGCCTCGATGATAGCAATCAGCCCCAGCATTTT. Its translation is CASSLDDSNQPQHF.

This clonotype was seen at least ten times. The rearrangement joins TRBV4-1 to TRBJ1-2, with D maybe TRBD1 (6 bases). V was trimmed by 4 bases and J by 4 bases, leaving 22 bases between them. Germline CDR1 is MGHRA and CDR2 is YSYEKL. CDR3 length equals 17 residues. The CDR3 here is CASSRGGDERGVYGYTF. CDR3 sequence (DNA): TGCGCCAGCAGCCGGGGGGGCGACGAGCGGGGCGTCTATGGCTACACCTTC.

This clonotype was seen at least ten times. This rearrangement joins TRBV27 to TRBJ2-3; perhaps TRBD2 as D (5 bases). With 4 bases removed from V and 0 bases from J, the gap between germline ends came to 14 bases. The CDR3 has 16 amino acids. Germline CDR1 and CDR2: MNHEY and SMNVEV (reference sequence). The CDR3 bases are TGTGCCAGCAGTTCGTCTATGGGAGAGAGCACAGATACGCAGTATTTT. This codes for CASSSSMGESTDTQYF.

This clonotype was found many times. This chain links TRBV28 with TRBJ1-2; no definite D call. Germline V gives CDR1 MDHEN, CDR2 SYDVKM. The ends were cut back, 3 bases at V and 3 bases at J, with 11 bases in the middle. There are 14 residues in the CDR3. CDR3 in DNA: TGTGCCAGCAGTTTTAGTGGGGTATACTATGGCTACACCTTC. It is translated as CASSFSGVYYGYTF.